Following are 30 T cell receptor beta chains from one sample sequenced in a study of cytomegalovirus exposure and HLA in healthy donors. PCR used 60 Vbeta primers and 13 Jbeta primers. Assay used: immunoSEQ multiplex PCR; TCRdb lists only in-frame clones, some missing. The data show around 200,000 clones, with approximately 79% seen just once and about 6% held by the top ten. Sequenced material: PBMCs. These receptors were taken from a man aged 40-49 years in good health and CMV-seropositive.

The V and J genes are TRBV29-1 and TRBJ1-2; tentatively, D is TRBD1 (5 bases). The germline gives CDR1 SQVTM, CDR2 ANQGSEA. Trimming stripped 4 bases from V and 2 bases from J, with 20 bases between. CDR3 length equals 16 residues. The CDR3 coding sequence is TGCAGCGTTGTCGGCCACAGGAGTCCCGAAAACTATGGCTACACCTTC. This gives the protein CSVVGHRSPENYGYTF.

The chain couples TRBV28 to TRBJ1-5, with D perhaps matching TRBD1 (5 bases). The CDR3 runs to 16 residues. Germline-derived CDR1 and CDR2 are MDHEN and SYDVKM. V was shortened by 0 bases and J by 0 bases, with 9 bases between the two germline ends. The CDR3 sequence: CASSLWTVNSNQPQHF. DNA of the CDR3: TGTGCCAGCAGTTTATGGACAGTTAATAGCAATCAGCCCCAGCATTTT.

The chain carries TRBV27 and TRBJ2-2, with D hard to call. This CDR3 has 13 amino acids. In germline, CDR1 is MNHEY, CDR2 SMNVEV (reference sequence). The ends were cut back, 3 bases at V and 0 bases at J, with 2 bases in the middle. The CDR3 loop is CASSFTNTGELFF. The CDR3, as DNA: TGTGCCAGCAGTTTTACGAACACCGGGGAGCTGTTTTTT.

V and J are TRBV7-3 and TRBJ2-7; D might be TRBD1 (6 bases). Trimming pared 6 bases from V and 6 bases from J, leaving 15 bases between. Per the germline V gene, CDR1 is SGHTA and CDR2 is FQGTGA. The CDR3 has 13 amino acids. CDR3 nucleotide sequence: TGTGCCAGCAGTCCCGTTGAAGGGGGCGAGCAGTACTTC. Amino acids: CASSPVEGGEQYF.

The J gene is TRBJ2-1, the V gene TRBV5-1; D remains unclear. CDR3 length equals 13 residues. Looked up from germline, CDR1 is SGHRS and CDR2 is YFSETQ. V lost 3 bases and J 6 bases, leaving 10 bases between the germline ends. As DNA, the CDR3 is TGCGCCAGCAGCTCGCTACCCGGCAATGAGCAGTTCTTC. Translating gives CASSSLPGNEQFF. Together with reference TRBV5-1 and TRBJ2-1, the CDR3 gives the full variable domain: KAGVTQTPRYLIKTRGQQVTLSCSPISGHRSVSWYQQTPGQGLQFLFEYFSETQRNKGNFPGRFSGRQFSNSRSEMNVSTLELGDSALYLCASSSLPGNEQFFGPGTRLTVL.

There are a few counts of this clone. V is TRBV5-4 and J is TRBJ1-6; a possible D gene is TRBD1 (5 bases). The CDR3 length is 20 residues. Germline V lookup: CDR1 SGHNT, CDR2 YYREEE (reference sequence). V was cut by 4 bases and J by 6 bases, with 29 bases left in between. The CDR3 is CASSDPRLGNHAGGNSPLHF. CDR3 nucleotides: TGTGCCAGCAGCGACCCACGTCTAGGGAATCATGCCGGGGGTAATTCACCCCTCCACTTT. Filled out from reference TRBV5-4 and TRBJ1-6, the complete variable domain reads ETGVTQSPTHLIKTRGQQVTLRCSSQSGHNTVSWYQQALGQGPQFIFQYYREEENGRGNFPPRFSGLQFPNYSSELNVNALELDDSALYLCASSDPRLGNHAGGNSPLHFGNGTRLTVT.

A word on this clone: The sample holds other DNA sequences that translate to the same CDR3. The CDR3 is CASSSSGGAGETQYF. The CDR3, as DNA: TGTGCCAGCAGCTCCTCAGGGGGCGCAGGGGAGACCCAGTACTTC. The chain links TRBV7-3 to TRBJ2-5, with 8 bases that match TRBD1. Germline trimming cut 4 bases from V and 5 bases from J; bases unmatched to any gene: 9. Germline-derived CDR1 and CDR2 are SGHTA and FQGTGA. This CDR3 has 15 amino acids.

This clone was detected only once. V gene TRBV29-1 combines with J gene TRBJ2-1; a possible D gene is TRBD2 (5 bases). CDR1 and CDR2 (germline): SQVTM, ANQGSEA. CDR3 length: 14 residues. V shed 6 bases and J shed 2 bases, with 14 bases lying between them. CDR3 in amino acids: CSVAESGTYNEQFF. The DNA for the CDR3 is TGCAGCGTCGCCGAATCGGGAACCTACAATGAGCAGTTCTTC.

V gene TRBV7-9 combines with J gene TRBJ2-5; D might be TRBD1 (5 bases). The CDR3 has 13 residues. Germline V lookup: CDR1 SEHNR, CDR2 FQNEAQ (reference sequence). The V and J ends lost 2 bases and 9 bases respectively, with 13 bases between them. The CDR3 bases are TGTGCCAGCAGCTTATTCCAACAAGGGGCCCAGTACTTC. Protein product: CASSLFQQGAQYF.

V gene TRBV6-5 combines with J gene TRBJ2-1, with D possibly TRBD1 on 6 matching bases. V lost 6 bases and J lost 0, with 9 bases in between. The germline CDR1 and CDR2 sequences are MNHEY and SVGAGI. This CDR3 has 14 amino acids. The CDR3 DNA reads TGTGCCAGCAGGATGGACAGCTCCTACAATGAGCAGTTCTTC. This gives the protein CASRMDSSYNEQFF.

The rearrangement joins TRBV4-3 to TRBJ2-3, with 10 nucleotides matching TRBD2. This CDR3 is 17 amino acids long. Germline CDR1 is LGHNA and CDR2 is YSLEER. Trimming removed 0 bases from V and 1 base from J; junction bases left unmatched: 4. The CDR3 loop is CASSQEAGGPGTDTQYF. For the CDR3, the DNA is TGCGCCAGCAGCCAAGAAGCGGGGGGGCCAGGCACAGATACGCAGTATTTT.

The V gene is TRBV5-1, the J gene TRBJ2-2, with D possibly TRBD1 on 5 matching bases. Germline CDR1 is SGHRS and CDR2 is YFSETQ. The V end lost 0 bases, the J end lost 5 bases, and 14 bases lay between the germline ends. There are 16 residues in the CDR3. Here the CDR3 DNA reads TGCGCCAGCAGCTTGGAACGTGGGGCAGATACCGGGGAGCTGTTTTTT. This gives the protein CASSLERGADTGELFF.

This sequence joins TRBV7-8 and TRBJ2-3, with 10 nucleotides matching TRBD2. V was clipped by 8 bases and J by 6 bases; unmatched bases: 11. There are 15 residues in the CDR3. Germline CDR1 reads SGHVS; CDR2 reads FQNEAQ. CDR3 loop: CASESGGAFWDTQYF. The CDR3 DNA is TGTGCCAGCGAAAGCGGGGGGGCCTTTTGGGATACGCAGTATTTT.

This chain joins TRBV6-4 and TRBJ2-6; TRBD1 might be the D (6 bases). Germline assignment: CDR1 MRHNA and CDR2 SNTAGT. The V end was cut by 5 bases, the J end by 3 bases, with 17 bases between. The CDR3 contains 17 residues. CDR3 DNA: TGTGCCAGCAGTCCGAGACAGGAAATGAGTGGGGCCAACGTCCTGACTTTC. Protein sequence: CASSPRQEMSGANVLTF.

The chain joins TRBV7-2 to TRBJ1-2; a possible D gene is TRBD1 (5 bases). CDR1 is SGHTA and CDR2 is FQGNSA in the germline V gene. This CDR3 contains 13 residues. The V gene lost 1 base and the J gene lost 10 bases, with 13 bases spanning the gap. CDR3 nucleotides: TGTGCCAGCAGCTTAGACAGGTGCAAAGACTACACCTTC. Protein: CASSLDRCKDYTF.

This chain's CDR3 is CASSNRGRLGYGYTF. CDR3 coding DNA: TGTGCCAGCAGTAACCGAGGGCGTTTGGGCTATGGCTACACCTTC. The gene calls are TRBV6-5 and TRBJ1-2; the D is unclear. The germline V gene encodes CDR1 MNHEY and CDR2 SVGAGI. The ends were cut back, 5 bases at V and 4 bases at J, with 17 bases in the middle. This CDR3 has 15 amino acids.

V usage is TRBV9 and J usage is TRBJ2-6; 8 nucleotides align to TRBD1. Trimming at V came to 3 bases and at J to 4 bases, leaving 9 bases not matched to a gene. The CDR3 runs to 17 residues. Germline V gene data show CDR1 as SGDLS and CDR2 as YYNGEE. CDR3 sequence: CASSGGQGSGGANVLTF. The CDR3 bases are TGTGCCAGCAGCGGTGGACAGGGATCAGGCGGGGCCAACGTCCTGACTTTC.

The genes are TRBV10-3 and TRBJ1-4; D is unresolved. This CDR3 comprises 15 residues. Germline assignment: CDR1 ENHRY and CDR2 SYGVKD. The ends were cut back, 5 bases at V and 5 bases at J, with 15 bases in the middle. The CDR3 protein is CAISPSSGFNEKLFF. In nucleotides, the CDR3 is TGTGCCATCAGTCCTAGTTCGGGATTCAATGAAAAACTGTTTTTT.

This sequence joins TRBV27 and TRBJ1-2; 7 bases are a match to TRBD1. The length of the CDR3 is 13 residues. CDR1 and CDR2 (germline): MNHEY, SMNVEV (reference sequence). J lost 4 bases, V lost 5 bases, and 4 bases had no gene match. CDR3 nucleotides: TGTGCCAGCAGTCCCTCAGGGGGCTATGGCTACACCTTC. Its translation: CASSPSGGYGYTF.

This clone was counted between two and nine times. The chain employs TRBV9 and TRBJ2-7, with TRBD2 matching 8 bases. V dropped 0 bases and J dropped 4; count of bases not matched to a gene: 12. Germline lookup yields CDR1 SGDLS and CDR2 YYNGEE. The CDR3 spans 17 residues. Written as DNA, the CDR3 is TGTGCCAGCAGCGTAGATGGGGCGGGGGGCATCAAATACGAGCAGTACTTC. This gives the protein CASSVDGAGGIKYEQYF.

This chain connects TRBV5-1 to TRBJ2-7, with 12 bases aligning to TRBD1. J lost 2 bases, V lost 2 bases, and 2 bases had no gene match. CDR1 is SGHRS and CDR2 is YFSETQ in the germline V gene. The CDR3 has 15 amino acids. CDR3 nucleotides: TGCGCCAGCAGCTTTGGGACAGGGGGCCCCTACGAGCAGTACTTC. It yields the protein CASSFGTGGPYEQYF.

The chain carries TRBV6-6 and TRBJ1-1, with TRBD1 as a possible D gene (5 bases). This CDR3 comprises 11 residues. CDR1 is MNHNY, CDR2 SVGAGI, per germline (reference sequence). CDR3 DNA: TGTGCTACCCGGGAGGGGACTGAAGCTTTCTTT. Encoded protein: CATREGTEAFF.

There are a few counts of this clone. The rearrangement uses TRBV6-5 and TRBJ2-3, with TRBD1 matching over 8 bases. The CDR3 sequence is 15 residues long. After removal of 6 bases from V and 7 bases from J, the junction contained 12 bases not matched to a gene. Germline assignment: CDR1 MNHEY and CDR2 SVGAGI. CDR3 sequence: CASSAGTGFLNTQYF. The CDR3 coding sequence is TGTGCCAGCAGCGCCGGGACAGGCTTTTTGAATACGCAGTATTTT.

The V gene is TRBV28, the J gene TRBJ1-5; 10 nucleotides line up with TRBD1. Per germline, CDR1 MDHEN and CDR2 SYDVKM. This CDR3 region has 16 residues. V lost 5 bases and J lost 1; bases outside the gene matches: 5. This CDR3 is CASSRWDRGSNQPQHF. The CDR3 coding sequence is TGTGCCAGCAGTCGGTGGGACAGGGGCAGCAATCAGCCCCAGCATTTT.

This chain links TRBV4-3 with TRBJ2-7; perhaps TRBD1 as D (6 bases). Germline V gene sequence: CDR1 LGHNA, CDR2 YSLEER. This CDR3 is 13 amino acids long. Trimming shortened V by 3 bases and J by 7 bases, and 13 bases separated the two germline ends. CDR3 amino acids: CASSHTIRGEQYF. CDR3 coding DNA: TGCGCCAGCAGCCATACGATCAGGGGTGAGCAGTACTTC.

There are a few counts of this clone. The rearrangement joins TRBV7-9 to TRBJ2-3, with TRBD1 matching over 8 bases. CDR3 length equals 16 residues. V shed 4 bases and J 0 bases; nucleotides not matched to a gene: 6. Germline CDR1 SEHNR, CDR2 FQNEAQ (reference sequence). For the CDR3, the DNA is TGTGCCAGCAGCTCCGCTCAGGGGGCTAGCACAGATACGCAGTATTTT. Protein product: CASSSAQGASTDTQYF.

V gene TRBV7-6 combines with J gene TRBJ1-5; 11 bases align to TRBD1. V was pared by 3 bases and J by 7 bases, with 5 bases of the junction left unmatched. The germline V gene has CDR1 SGHVS and CDR2 FNYEAQ. The CDR3 is 15 residues long. CDR3: CASSFGQGAGQPQHF. The CDR3 region has the DNA TGTGCCAGCAGCTTTGGACAGGGGGCCGGGCAGCCCCAGCATTTT.

The rearrangement uses TRBV7-2 and TRBJ2-6; 8 nucleotides match TRBD1. CDR3 length: 15 amino acids. V gave up 4 bases and J gave up 9 bases; unmatched junction bases: 8. Looked up from germline, CDR1 is SGHTA and CDR2 is FQGNSA. The CDR3 protein is CASSSWTGPFNVLTF. The CDR3 DNA reads TGTGCCAGCAGCTCCTGGACAGGGCCTTTCAACGTCCTGACTTTC.

This clone has just a few counts. The rearrangement joins TRBV10-3 to TRBJ1-5; TRBD1 might be the D (6 bases). CDR3 length equals 13 residues. Germline V gives CDR1 ENHRY, CDR2 SYGVKD. The V gene lost 3 bases and the J gene lost 7 bases, with 10 bases spanning the gap. The CDR3 protein is CAISEQGSQPQHF. The CDR3, as DNA: TGTGCCATCAGTGAACAGGGCAGCCAGCCCCAGCATTTT.

The chain recombines TRBV5-1 with TRBJ2-7; 10 bases agree with TRBD1. V lost 4 bases to trimming and J lost 3 bases; unmatched junction nucleotides: 7. From germline, CDR1 is SGHRS and CDR2 YFSETQ. The CDR3 has 15 amino acids. The chain's CDR3 is CASSPKGQGDYEQYF. DNA of the CDR3: TGCGCCAGCAGCCCGAAAGGACAGGGGGACTACGAGCAGTACTTC.